A single TCR beta chain is shown here with its context. This entry comes from a study of blood T cell repertoires in COVID-19. Study-wide context: Samples taken during acute and convalescent COVID-19 were collected in the United States, Italy and Spain. T cells, B-cell-depleted T cells, or PBMCs provided the cDNA or gDNA that served as material.

Original analysis: Scientists estimated how many nucleated cells there were by amplifying reference gene primers. Clones were sequenced by immunoSEQ multiplex PCR, and TCRdb holds only the in-frame ones, with some missing. The V and J calls and clone size are taken from that table; D and trimming were inferred from the DNA. Of 110,000 or so clones in the sample, around 84% were seen once. Germline V gene data show CDR1 as KGHDR and CDR2 as SFDVKD. The CDR3 covers 13 residues. With V trimmed by 4 bases and J by 9 bases, 5 bases remained unmatched. This chain joins TRBV24-1 and TRBJ2-1; TRBD2 agrees at 7 bases. The TCR was taken from a man between 40 and 49 years old with acute or convalescent COVID-19. The sample taken for sequencing was peripheral blood. The CDR3 region has the DNA TGTGCCACCAGTGACCGACTAGCATCTGAGCAGTTCTTC. Translating gives CATSDRLASEQFF.